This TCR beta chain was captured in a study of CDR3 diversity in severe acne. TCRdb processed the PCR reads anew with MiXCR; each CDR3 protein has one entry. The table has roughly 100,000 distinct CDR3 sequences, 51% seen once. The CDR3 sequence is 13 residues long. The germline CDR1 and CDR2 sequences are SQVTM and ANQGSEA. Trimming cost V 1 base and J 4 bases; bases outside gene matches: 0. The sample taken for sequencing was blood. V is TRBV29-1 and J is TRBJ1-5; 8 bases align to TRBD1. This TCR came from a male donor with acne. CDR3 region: CSVEGQGNQPQHF. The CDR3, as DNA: TGCAGCGTTGAAGGACAGGGGAATCAGCCCCAGCATTTT.